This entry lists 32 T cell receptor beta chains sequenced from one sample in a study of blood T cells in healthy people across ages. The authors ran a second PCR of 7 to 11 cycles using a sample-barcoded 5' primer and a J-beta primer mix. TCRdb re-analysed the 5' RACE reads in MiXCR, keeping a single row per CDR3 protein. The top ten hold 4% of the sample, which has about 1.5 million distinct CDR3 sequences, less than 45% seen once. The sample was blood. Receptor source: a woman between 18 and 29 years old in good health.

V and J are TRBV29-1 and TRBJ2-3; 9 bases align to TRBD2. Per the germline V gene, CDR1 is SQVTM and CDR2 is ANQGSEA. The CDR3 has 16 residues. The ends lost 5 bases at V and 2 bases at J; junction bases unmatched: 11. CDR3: CSVNILAGANTDTQYF. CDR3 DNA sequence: TGCAGCGTTAACATCTTAGCGGGAGCGAACACAGATACGCAGTATTTT.

CDR3 sequence: CASSQDPGSGNEKLFF. The CDR3 DNA is TGCGCCAGCAGCCAAGATCCCGGGTCCGGTAATGAAAAACTGTTTTTT. The chain joins TRBV4-1 to TRBJ1-4; D gene ambiguous. The CDR3 runs 16 residues. V gave up 0 bases and J gave up 4 bases, with 12 bases separating them. Germline V gene lookup returns CDR1 MGHRA and CDR2 YSYEKL.

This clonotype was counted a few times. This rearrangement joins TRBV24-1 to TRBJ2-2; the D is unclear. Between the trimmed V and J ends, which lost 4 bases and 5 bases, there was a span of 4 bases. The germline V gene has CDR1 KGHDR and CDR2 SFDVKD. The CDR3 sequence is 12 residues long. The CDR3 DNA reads TGTGCCACCAGTGACCCGACCGGGGAGCTGTTTTTT. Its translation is CATSDPTGELFF.

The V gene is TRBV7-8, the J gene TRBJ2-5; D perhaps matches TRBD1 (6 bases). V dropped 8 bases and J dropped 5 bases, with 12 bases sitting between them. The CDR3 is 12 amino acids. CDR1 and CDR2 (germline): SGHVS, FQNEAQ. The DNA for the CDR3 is TGTGCCAGCGACACAGGGATGGAGACCCAGTACTTC. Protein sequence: CASDTGMETQYF.

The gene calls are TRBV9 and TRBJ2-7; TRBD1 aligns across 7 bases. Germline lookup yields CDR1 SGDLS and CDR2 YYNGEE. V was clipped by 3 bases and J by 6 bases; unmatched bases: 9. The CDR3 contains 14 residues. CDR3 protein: CASSAGQVAGEQYF. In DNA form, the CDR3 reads TGTGCCAGCAGCGCCGGACAGGTTGCCGGCGAGCAGTACTTC.

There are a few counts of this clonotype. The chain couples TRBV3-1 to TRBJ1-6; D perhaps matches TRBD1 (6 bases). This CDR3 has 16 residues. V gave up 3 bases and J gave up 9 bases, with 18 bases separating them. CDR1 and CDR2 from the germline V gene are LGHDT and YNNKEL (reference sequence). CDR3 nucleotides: TGTGCCAGCAGCCATACAGGGTTAAGTCTTAGTTCACCCCTCCACTTT. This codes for CASSHTGLSLSSPLHF.

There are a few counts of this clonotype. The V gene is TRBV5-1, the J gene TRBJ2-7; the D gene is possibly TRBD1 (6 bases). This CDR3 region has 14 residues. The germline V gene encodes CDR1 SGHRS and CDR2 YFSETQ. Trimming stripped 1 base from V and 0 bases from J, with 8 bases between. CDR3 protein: CASSLWDTSYEQYF. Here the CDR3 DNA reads TGCGCCAGCAGCTTGTGGGACACCTCCTACGAGCAGTACTTC. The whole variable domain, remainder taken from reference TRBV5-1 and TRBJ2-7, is KAGVTQTPRYLIKTRGQQVTLSCSPISGHRSVSWYQQTPGQGLQFLFEYFSETQRNKGNFPGRFSGRQFSNSRSEMNVSTLELGDSALYLCASSLWDTSYEQYFGPGTRLTVT.

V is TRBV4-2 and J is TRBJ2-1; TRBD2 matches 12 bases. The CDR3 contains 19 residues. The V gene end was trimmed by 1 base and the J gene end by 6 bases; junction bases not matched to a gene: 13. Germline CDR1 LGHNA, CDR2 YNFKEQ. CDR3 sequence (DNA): TGTGCCAGCAGCCAAGCTGAGGTCCTAGCGGGAGGGAGGCGCAATGAGCAGTTCTTC. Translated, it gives CASSQAEVLAGGRRNEQFF.

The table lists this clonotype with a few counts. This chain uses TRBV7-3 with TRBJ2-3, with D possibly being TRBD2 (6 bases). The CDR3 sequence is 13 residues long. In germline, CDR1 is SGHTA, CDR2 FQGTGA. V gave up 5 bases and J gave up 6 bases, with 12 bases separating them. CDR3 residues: CASSNTGADTQYF. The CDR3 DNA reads TGTGCCAGCAGCAACACGGGAGCTGATACGCAGTATTTT.

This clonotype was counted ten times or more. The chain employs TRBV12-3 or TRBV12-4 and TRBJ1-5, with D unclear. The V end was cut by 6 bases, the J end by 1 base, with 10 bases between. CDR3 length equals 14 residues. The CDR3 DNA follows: TGTGCCAGCAGGGCTGGAGGCAGCAATCAGCCCCAGCATTTT. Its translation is CASRAGGSNQPQHF.

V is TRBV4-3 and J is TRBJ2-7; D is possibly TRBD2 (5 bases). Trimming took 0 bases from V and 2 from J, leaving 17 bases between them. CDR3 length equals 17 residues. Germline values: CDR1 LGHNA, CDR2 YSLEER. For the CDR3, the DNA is TGCGCCAGCAGCCAAGATTTGGGCCAGACTAAGACCTACGAGCAGTACTTC. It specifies CASSQDLGQTKTYEQYF.

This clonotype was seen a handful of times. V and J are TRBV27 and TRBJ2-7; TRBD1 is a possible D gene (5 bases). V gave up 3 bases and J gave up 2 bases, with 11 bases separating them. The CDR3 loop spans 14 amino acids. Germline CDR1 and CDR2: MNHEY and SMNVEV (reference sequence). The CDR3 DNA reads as TGTGCCAGCAGTTTTTCGGCAGGGACCTACGAGCAGTACTTC. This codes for CASSFSAGTYEQYF.

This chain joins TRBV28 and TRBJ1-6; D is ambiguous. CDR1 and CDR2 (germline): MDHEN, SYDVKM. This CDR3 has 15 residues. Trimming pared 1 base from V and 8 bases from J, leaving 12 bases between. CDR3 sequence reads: CASSLYQDSYSPLHF. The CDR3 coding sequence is TGTGCCAGCAGTTTATACCAGGACTCCTATTCACCCCTCCACTTT. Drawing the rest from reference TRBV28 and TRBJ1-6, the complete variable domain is DVKVTQSSRYLVKRTGEKVFLECVQDMDHENMFWYRQDPGLGLRLIYFSYDVKMKEKGDIPEGYSVSREKKERFSLILESASTNQTSMYLCASSLYQDSYSPLHFGNGTRLTVT.

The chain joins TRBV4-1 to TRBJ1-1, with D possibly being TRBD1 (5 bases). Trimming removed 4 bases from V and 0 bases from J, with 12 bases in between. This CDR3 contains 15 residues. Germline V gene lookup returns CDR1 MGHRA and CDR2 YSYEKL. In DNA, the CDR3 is TGCGCCAGCAGCCGGAGACAGAGCATGAACACTGAAGCTTTCTTT. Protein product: CASSRRQSMNTEAFF.

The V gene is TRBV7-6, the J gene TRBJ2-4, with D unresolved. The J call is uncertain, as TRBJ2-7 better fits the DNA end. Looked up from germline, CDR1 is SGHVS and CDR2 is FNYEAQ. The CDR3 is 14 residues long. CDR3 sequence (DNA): TGTGCCAGCAGCCCTCGGCTCGGTTTCTACGAGCAGTACTTC. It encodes CASSPRLGFYEQYF.

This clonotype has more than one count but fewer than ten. For the CDR3, the DNA is TGTGCCAGCAGTTACAGAGGGAAGAACACTGAAGCTTTCTTT. This codes for CASSYRGKNTEAFF. V is TRBV6-6 and J is TRBJ1-1, with D uncertain. CDR3 length: 14 amino acids. Germline assignment: CDR1 MNHNY and CDR2 SVGAGI (reference sequence). V was clipped by 2 bases and J by 1 base, with 8 bases between them.

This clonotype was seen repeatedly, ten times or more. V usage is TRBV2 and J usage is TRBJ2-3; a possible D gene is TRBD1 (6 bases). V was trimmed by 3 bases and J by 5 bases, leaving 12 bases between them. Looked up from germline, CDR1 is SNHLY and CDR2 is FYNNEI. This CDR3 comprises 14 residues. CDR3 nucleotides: TGTGCCAGCAGTGATCAGGGGAGTCTAGATACGCAGTATTTT. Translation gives CASSDQGSLDTQYF. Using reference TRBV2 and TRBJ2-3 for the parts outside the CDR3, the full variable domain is EPEVTQTPSHQVTQMGQEVILRCVPISNHLYFYWYRQILGQKVEFLVSFYNNEISEKSEIFDDQFSVERPDGSNFTLKIRSTKLEDSAMYFCASSDQGSLDTQYFGPGTRLTVL.

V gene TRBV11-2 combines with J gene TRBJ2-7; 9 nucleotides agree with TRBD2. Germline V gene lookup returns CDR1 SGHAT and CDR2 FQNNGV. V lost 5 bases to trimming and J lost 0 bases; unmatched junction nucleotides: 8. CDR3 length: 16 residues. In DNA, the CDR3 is TGTGCCAGCAGCCCACGGGGGACTAGCTTCTCCTACGAGCAGTACTTC. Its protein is CASSPRGTSFSYEQYF.

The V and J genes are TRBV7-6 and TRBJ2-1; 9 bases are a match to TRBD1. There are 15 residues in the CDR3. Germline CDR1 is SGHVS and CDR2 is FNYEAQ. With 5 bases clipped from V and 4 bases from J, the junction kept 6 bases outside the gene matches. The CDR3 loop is CASSPVGTGYNEQFF. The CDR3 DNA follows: TGTGCCAGCAGCCCCGTAGGGACAGGGTACAATGAGCAGTTCTTC.

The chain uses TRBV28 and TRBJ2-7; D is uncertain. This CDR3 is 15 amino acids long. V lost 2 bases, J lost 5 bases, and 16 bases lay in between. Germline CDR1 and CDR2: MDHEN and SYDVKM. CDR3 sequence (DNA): TGTGCCAGCAGTTTACTACGGATGGGGAAACACGAGCAGTACTTC. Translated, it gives CASSLLRMGKHEQYF.

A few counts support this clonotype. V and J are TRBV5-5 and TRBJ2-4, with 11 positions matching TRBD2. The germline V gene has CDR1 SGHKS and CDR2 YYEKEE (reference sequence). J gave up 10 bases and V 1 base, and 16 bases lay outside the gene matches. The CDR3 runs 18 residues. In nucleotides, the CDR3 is TGTGCCAGCAGCTTGAGGGTACTAGCGGGGGCCCAAAAAGAGATTCAGTACTTC. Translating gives CASSLRVLAGAQKEIQYF.

In DNA, the CDR3 is TGTGCCAGCAGCGGACAAAATAGCAATCAGCCCCAGCATTTT. It translates to CASSGQNSNQPQHF. The chain uses TRBV2 and TRBJ1-5; tentatively, D is TRBD1 (5 bases). CDR3 size: 14 residues. The germline V gene encodes CDR1 SNHLY and CDR2 FYNNEI. V was clipped by 6 bases and J by 0 bases, with 9 bases between them.

The CDR3 region is CSATLRGSGGNNEQFF. DNA for the CDR3: TGCAGTGCTACCCTCAGGGGTAGCGGGGGCAACAATGAGCAGTTCTTC. The V call is TRBV20-1, the J call TRBJ2-1; 9 bases map to TRBD2. The CDR3 consists of 16 residues. V dropped 4 bases and J dropped 5; count of bases not matched to a gene: 12. The germline gives CDR1 DFQATT, CDR2 SNEGSKA (reference sequence).

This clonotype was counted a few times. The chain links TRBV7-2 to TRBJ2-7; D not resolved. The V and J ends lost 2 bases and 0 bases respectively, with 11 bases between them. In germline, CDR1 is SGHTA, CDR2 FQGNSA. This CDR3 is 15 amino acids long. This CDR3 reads CASSLSAPGSYEQYF. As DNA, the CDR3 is TGTGCCAGCAGCTTATCTGCTCCCGGCTCCTACGAGCAGTACTTC.

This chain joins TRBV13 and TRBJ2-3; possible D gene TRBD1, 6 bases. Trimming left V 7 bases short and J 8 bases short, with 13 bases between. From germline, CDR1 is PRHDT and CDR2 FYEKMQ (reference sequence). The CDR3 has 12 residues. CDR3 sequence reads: CASTWLGATQYF. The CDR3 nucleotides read TGTGCCAGCACCTGGTTGGGGGCTACGCAGTATTTT.

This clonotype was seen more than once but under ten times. The CDR3 reads CASSFIANEQYF. CDR3 bases: TGTGCCAGCAGTTTTATAGCCAATGAGCAGTACTTC. V gene TRBV6-6 combines with J gene TRBJ2-5; D not certain. The CDR3 is 12 residues long. V lost 4 bases and J 11 bases, leaving 14 bases between the germline ends. Germline lookup yields CDR1 MNHNY and CDR2 SVGAGI (reference sequence).

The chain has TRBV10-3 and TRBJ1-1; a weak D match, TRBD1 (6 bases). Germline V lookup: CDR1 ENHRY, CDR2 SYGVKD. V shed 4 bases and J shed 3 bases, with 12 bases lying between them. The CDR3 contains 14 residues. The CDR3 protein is CAISVGGRDTEAFF. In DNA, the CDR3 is TGTGCCATCAGTGTTGGGGGGCGAGACACTGAAGCTTTCTTT.

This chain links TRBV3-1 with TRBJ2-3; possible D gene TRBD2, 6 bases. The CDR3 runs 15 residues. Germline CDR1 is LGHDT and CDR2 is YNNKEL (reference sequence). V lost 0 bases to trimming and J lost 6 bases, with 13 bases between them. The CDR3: CASSQDGRERDTQYF. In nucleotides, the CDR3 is TGTGCCAGCAGCCAAGATGGGCGGGAAAGGGATACGCAGTATTTT.

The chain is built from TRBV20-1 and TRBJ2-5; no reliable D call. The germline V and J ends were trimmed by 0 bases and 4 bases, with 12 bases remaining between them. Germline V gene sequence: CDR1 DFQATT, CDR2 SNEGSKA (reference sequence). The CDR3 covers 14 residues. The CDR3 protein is CSARDRVRLETQYF. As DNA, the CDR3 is TGCAGTGCTAGAGATCGGGTTCGTCTAGAGACCCAGTACTTC.

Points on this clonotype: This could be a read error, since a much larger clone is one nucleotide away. The CDR3: CASSGGRAGGKTDTQYF. The CDR3 bases are TGTGCCAGCAGCGGAGGGCGAGCGGGGGGGAAGACAGATACGCAGTATTTT. V is TRBV9 and J is TRBJ2-3; 10 bases map to TRBD2. The V gene end was trimmed by 3 bases and the J gene end by 3 bases; junction bases not matched to a gene: 10. The length of the CDR3 is 17 residues. The germline CDR1 and CDR2 sequences are SGDLS and YYNGEE. Drawing the rest from reference TRBV9 and TRBJ2-3, the complete variable domain is DSGVTQTPKHLITATGQRVTLRCSPRSGDLSVYWYQQSLDQGLQFLIQYYNGEERAKGNILERFSAQQFPDLHSELNLSSLELGDSALYFCASSGGRAGGKTDTQYFGPGTRLTVL.

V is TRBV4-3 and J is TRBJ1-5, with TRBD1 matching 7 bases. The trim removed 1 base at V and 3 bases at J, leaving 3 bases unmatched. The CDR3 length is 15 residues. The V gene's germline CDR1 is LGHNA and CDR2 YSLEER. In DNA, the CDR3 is TGCGCCAGCAGCCAAGGTAGGGGGCTCAATCAGCCCCAGCATTTT. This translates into CASSQGRGLNQPQHF.

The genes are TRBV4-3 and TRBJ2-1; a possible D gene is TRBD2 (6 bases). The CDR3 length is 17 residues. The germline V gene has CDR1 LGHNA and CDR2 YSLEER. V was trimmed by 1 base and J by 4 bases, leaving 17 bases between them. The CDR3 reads CASSQGDGRRLYNEQFF. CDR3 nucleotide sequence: TGCGCCAGCAGCCAAGGTGACGGGAGAAGATTGTACAATGAGCAGTTCTTC.